This TCR beta chain is from a study of blood T cell repertoires in COVID-19. After removal of 4 bases from V and 9 bases from J, the junction contained 7 bases not matched to a gene. The CDR3 is 15 residues long. Germline assignment: CDR1 SGHRS and CDR2 YFSETQ. Generated by immunoSEQ multiplex PCR, the TCRdb table keeps only in-frame clones and is missing some. The repertoire has about 160,000 clones, approximately 81% of them found once; the top ten carry approximately 1%. The receptor comes from a middle-aged man with acute or convalescent COVID-19. Sample: peripheral blood. The rearrangement uses TRBV5-1 and TRBJ2-1; 13 bases map to TRBD2. CDR3 region: CASSVTSGGAGEQFF. The CDR3 region has the DNA TGCGCCAGCAGCGTTACTAGCGGGGGGGCTGGTGAGCAGTTCTTC. The variable domain in full, completed from reference TRBV5-1 and TRBJ2-1, reads KAGVTQTPRYLIKTRGQQVTLSCSPISGHRSVSWYQQTPGQGLQFLFEYFSETQRNKGNFPGRFSGRQFSNSRSEMNVSTLELGDSALYLCASSVTSGGAGEQFFGPGTRLTVL.